This T cell receptor (beta chain) emerged from a study of blood T cell repertoires in COVID-19 (dated by TCRdb to about 2020). About the investigation overall: The collaborator samples originated in the United States, Italy and Spain and spanned the acute and convalescent phases of COVID-19. Where HLA class I and class II types were available, the types were taken from metadata supplied by the sample provider, not from assay-based typing. The material from the prospective study consisted of cDNA or gDNA derived from T cells, B-cell-depleted T cells, or PBMCs. The sample metadata nearly always contained a de-identified subject ID, COVID-19 status, age in years and sex. Samples were obtained from the ongoing ImmuneRACE study (first 160 participants) and from some 1,200 subjects provided by 6 global collaborators. The dataset comprised deeply sampled blood TCRbeta repertoires from subjects exposed to, actively infected with, or recovered from COVID-19. A freely available public database, intended as a resource for researchers studying the immune response to SARS-CoV-2, is where the repertoires were released.

TCRbeta CDR3 regions were amplified from genomic DNA by means of the immunoSEQ Assay, a bias-controlled multiplex PCR. Regarding the original processing steps: The number of nucleated cells in each sample was estimated by amplification of reference gene primers within the assay. To quantify the absolute abundance of each unique TCRbeta CDR3 rearrangement, sequence reads were collapsed and filtered. Productive Simpson clonality was computed per sample as the square root of Simpson's diversity index over productive rearrangements. What TCRdb holds here is the immuneACCESS table cut down to in-frame rearrangements. Part of the clones is not present; checked against another copy, under half of the missing clones reflect an unresolved V gene, and the others are unexplained. V, J and clone size were drawn from that table, and D and trimming were deduced from the DNA. The sample includes some 150,000 clones, with 81% observed a single time. 8% to 9% of the sample belongs to the ten largest clones.

Collaborating institutions collected whole blood in K2EDTA tubes following their own protocols. For TCRbeta analysis, collaborators shipped samples as frozen whole blood, isolated PBMCs, or DNA extracted from either of those sample types. Study-wide conclusions, independent of this receptor: How much clinical and demographic metadata was included differed by source and by participant, and the metadata was provided uncurated.

With regard to this clone: Its antigen is currently not known. No quality values exist for individual bases; no much larger clone is one base distant.

Material for sequencing was peripheral blood. This sequence originates from a human donor with acute or convalescent COVID-19. The donor label of this sample is uncertain.

The sequence in DNA is TGTGCCAGCAGCTCCCCCGGGAGTAAGGCCGGGGAAGCTTTCTTT. Translated, this gives CASSSPGSKAGEAFF. The rearranged segments are TRBV7-9 and TRBJ1-1; the D gene cannot be named for sure. From its cysteine to its phenylalanine, the CDR3 spans 15 amino acids. Only CDR3 DNA remains: 45 bases, in frame from the first base. The germline ends are 20 bases apart after V is trimmed by 4 bases and J by 8 bases. CDR1 is given as SEHNR and CDR2 as FQNEAQ, both from the germline V gene (reference sequence).